This T cell receptor (beta chain) was retrieved from a study of OX40 agonist ivuxolimab in advanced cancers. Study overall: The dose-escalation cohort was over 65% male, with a mean age of around 60 years, ranging roughly 23 to 90.

Sequencing used immunoSEQ multiplex PCR; TCRdb keeps in-frame clones, though not all of them. The sample has tens of thousands of clones; about 91% are singletons. Study-level results: Compared with CD4+, CD8+ T cells on average had more expanded clones. Some patients without response likewise showed low normalized clonal expansion.

For this clone: The antigen is unknown.

The germline V gene encodes CDR1 MNHEY and CDR2 SVGAGI. Trimming removed 5 bases at V and 8 bases at J, with 15 bases between. There are 13 residues in the CDR3. The chain joins TRBV6-5 to TRBJ1-1; D is perhaps TRBD1 (5 bases). The sequencing here drew on CD4+ or CD8+ T cells sorted from blood, taken in a trial of the OX40 agonist ivuxolimab. The sequence derives from an adult with an advanced solid tumor such as melanoma, head and neck, liver or kidney cancer. CDR3 nucleotide sequence: TGTGCCAGCAGTGGGGGAACTGGAAAAGAAGCTTTCTTT. Translated: CASSGGTGKEAFF.